Listed below are T cell receptor beta chains from one sample, sequenced in a study of cytomegalovirus exposure and HLA in healthy donors. Sequenced by immunoSEQ multiplex PCR; TCRdb stores in-frame clones only, minus some. This table holds fewer than 95,000 clones, roughly three quarters found once. Sequenced sample: PBMCs. These receptors all stem from a man aged 35-49 years in good health and CMV-seronegative. The CDR3 runs from the conserved cysteine through the conserved F or W. A D gene is named only where the DNA matches it firmly. For some rows the clone size is stated as once, few or many, or as a class when expanded; others skip it.

J gene	D gene	clone size	V gene	CDR3 protein	CDR3 DNA
TRBJ2-7	TRBD2	-	TRBV5-6	CASSLANSGGGYEQYF	TGTGCCAGCAGCTTGGCCAATAGCGGGGGGGGATACGAGCAGTACTTC
TRBJ1-6	-	-	TRBV9	CASSGGAGTTSSYNSPLHF	TGTGCCAGCAGCGGAGGGGCAGGGACTACAAGCTCCTATAATTCACCCCTCCACTTT
TRBJ2-2	-	-	TRBV5-6	CASSYVTNTGELFF	TGCGCCAGCAGCTATGTCACGAACACCGGGGAGCTGTTTTTT
TRBJ1-1	-	-	TRBV29-1	CSGGTEAFF	TGCAGCGGAGGGACTGAAGCTTTCTTT
TRBJ1-4	-	-	TRBV25-1	CASSERRDDRMNEKLFF	TGTGCCAGCAGTGAAAGAAGGGACGACAGGATGAATGAAAAACTGTTTTTT
TRBJ2-7	-	once	TRBV29-1	CSGVLLTDEQYF	TGCAGCGGCGTACTCTTAACTGACGAGCAGTACTTC
TRBJ2-4	TRBD1	-	TRBV2	CASSSGQGAKNIQYF	TGTGCCAGCAGTTCGGGACAGGGGGCCAAAAACATTCAGTACTTC
TRBJ1-4	-	-	TRBV9	CASSLEGTNEKLFF	TGTGCCAGCAGCCTCGAGGGAACTAATGAAAAACTGTTTTTT
TRBJ1-6	TRBD1	-	TRBV7-9	CASSLIGDRASPLHF	TGTGCCAGCAGCTTAATTGGGGACAGGGCTTCACCCCTCCACTTT
TRBJ2-5	-	-	TRBV25-1	CASSRGTLYLQETQYF	TGTGCCAGCAGTCGAGGGACACTATACCTCCAGGAGACCCAGTACTTC
TRBJ1-5	TRBD1	-	TRBV27	CASSLTGTVNQPQHF	TGTGCCAGCAGTCTAACCGGGACAGTTAATCAGCCCCAGCATTTT
TRBJ2-4	-	once	TRBV25-1	CASSDPRERIQYF	TGTGCCAGCAGTGACCCCCGAGAACGCATTCAGTACTTC
TRBJ1-1	-	-	TRBV5-4	CATHPLVSGVNTEAFF	TGTGCCACCCACCCCCTCGTTTCGGGGGTGAACACTGAAGCTTTCTTT